The 23 T cell receptor beta chains presented below share a single source sample, sequenced in a study of cytomegalovirus exposure and HLA in healthy donors (dated by TCRdb to between 2016 and 2019). Libraries were built with the immunoSEQ multiplex PCR assay. A mixture of 60 forward primers for TCR Vbeta segments and 13 reverse primers for TCR Jbeta segments was used in the multiplex PCR. The clones in this table, taken by TCRdb from immuneACCESS, are in-frame only. Not every clone is retained; where verified, under half of the shortfall comes from an unresolved V gene, and the cause of the rest is unknown. The sample table contains about 120,000 clones; only one count was recorded for over 75% of them. Around 1.5% of the sample rests with the top ten. Material for sequencing was PBMCs. The origin of the receptors is a young woman in good health and CMV-seronegative.

This chain links TRBV6-5 with TRBJ1-1, with 9 bases fitting TRBD1. V shed 6 bases, J shed 4 bases, and the junction held 6 bases outside the gene matches. The germline V gene has CDR1 MNHEY and CDR2 SVGAGI. CDR3 length: 14 amino acids. CDR3 bases: TGTGCCAGCAGCTTAGACAGGGGGGGCACTGAAGCTTTCTTT. Its protein is CASSLDRGGTEAFF.

The J gene is TRBJ2-1, the V gene TRBV6-5; the D gene is possibly TRBD1 (6 bases). This CDR3 has 15 residues. Germline CDR1 and CDR2: MNHEY and SVGAGI. The V and J ends lost 6 bases and 0 bases respectively, with 12 bases between them. Written as DNA, the CDR3 is TGTGCCAGCAGCGCTGACAGGAGCTCCTACAATGAGCAGTTCTTC. Protein: CASSADRSSYNEQFF.

This chain uses TRBV19 with TRBJ1-5, with TRBD1 as a possible D gene (5 bases). The CDR3 is made up of 14 amino acids. CDR1 is LNHDA and CDR2 is SQIVND in the germline V gene (reference sequence). Trimming pared 10 bases from V and 3 bases from J, leaving 16 bases between. CDR3 nucleotides: TGTGCCACCGATCAAGGGGTCCTCAATCAGCCCCAGCATTTT. Translating it yields CATDQGVLNQPQHF.

This clone was seen a single time. The DNA of the CDR3 is TGCAGCATCGGGAGGAACACTGAAGCTTTCTTT. Its translation is CSIGRNTEAFF. The rearrangement uses TRBV29-1 and TRBJ1-1; D not certain. The V and J ends lost 8 bases and 1 base respectively, with 8 bases between them. The CDR3 extends over 11 amino acids. The V gene's germline CDR1 is SQVTM and CDR2 ANQGSEA.

This clone came up once. The CDR3 here is CASQVIVAGELFF. The CDR3 DNA follows: TGTGCCAGCCAGGTCATAGTCGCCGGGGAGCTGTTTTTT. V is TRBV2 and J is TRBJ2-2; no reliable D call. Trimming took off 8 bases at V and 6 bases at J, with 13 bases between the two ends. The CDR3 runs to 13 residues. Germline V CDR1 and CDR2: SNHLY, FYNNEI.

The gene calls are TRBV5-1 and TRBJ2-1; 8 bases are shared with TRBD2. The CDR3 is 15 residues long. V dropped 1 base and J dropped 1; count of bases not matched to a gene: 1. Germline V gene lookup returns CDR1 SGHRS and CDR2 YFSETQ. As DNA, the CDR3 is TGCGCCAGCAGCTTGACTAGCGGTTCCTACAATGAGCAGTTCTTC. This encodes CASSLTSGSYNEQFF. The full variable domain, in which reference TRBV5-1 and TRBJ2-1 provide the parts outside the CDR3, is KAGVTQTPRYLIKTRGQQVTLSCSPISGHRSVSWYQQTPGQGLQFLFEYFSETQRNKGNFPGRFSGRQFSNSRSEMNVSTLELGDSALYLCASSLTSGSYNEQFFGPGTRLTVL.

The chain employs TRBV27 and TRBJ1-1, with D perhaps matching TRBD1 (6 bases). Germline V CDR1 and CDR2: MNHEY, SMNVEV (reference sequence). The CDR3 is made up of 13 amino acids. Trimming cost V 10 bases and J 4 bases, with 16 bases left between them. Written as DNA, the CDR3 is TGTGCCACCCATAGACAGGTCGGCACTGAAGCTTTCTTT. Its translation: CATHRQVGTEAFF.

The CDR3 sequence is CASSLIAGTEAFF. For the CDR3, the DNA is TGTGCCAGCAGTCTCATAGCGGGCACTGAAGCTTTCTTT. This chain uses TRBV6-5 with TRBJ1-1; D is unclear. The length of the CDR3 is 13 residues. Looked up from germline, CDR1 is MNHEY and CDR2 is SVGAGI. V was clipped by 5 bases and J by 4 bases, with 11 bases between them.

The gene calls are TRBV6-6 and TRBJ2-1; 11 bases match TRBD2. Trimming took 7 bases from V and 3 from J; bases not matched to a gene: 2. The CDR3 has 14 residues. The germline V gene has CDR1 MNHNY and CDR2 SVGAGI (reference sequence). Written as DNA, the CDR3 is TGTGCCAGCAAGACTAGCGGGGTCTACAATGAGCAGTTCTTC. Encoded protein: CASKTSGVYNEQFF.

V usage is TRBV9 and J usage is TRBJ1-1, with 7 positions matching TRBD1. V gave up 0 bases and J gave up 0 bases; unmatched junction bases: 2. The CDR3 totals 15 residues. Germline-derived CDR1 and CDR2 are SGDLS and YYNGEE. For the CDR3, the DNA is TGTGCCAGCAGCGTAGCAGGGGGGATGAACACTGAAGCTTTCTTT. Translation: CASSVAGGMNTEAFF.

V usage is TRBV2 and J usage is TRBJ2-1, with D perhaps TRBD2 (6 bases). V shed 6 bases and J shed 4 bases, with 16 bases lying between them. The V gene's germline CDR1 is SNHLY and CDR2 FYNNEI. This CDR3 has 15 residues. The CDR3 region is CASSSGREIYNEQFF. The CDR3 nucleotides read TGTGCCAGCAGCTCGGGACGGGAGATATACAATGAGCAGTTCTTC.

The chain couples TRBV6-1 to TRBJ2-2; D not certain. Germline-derived CDR1 and CDR2 are MNHNS and SASEGT. The CDR3 is 13 amino acids. Trimming took off 3 bases at V and 6 bases at J, with 8 bases between the two ends. CDR3: CASSDFTAGELFF. In DNA form, the CDR3 reads TGTGCCAGCAGTGACTTTACGGCCGGGGAGCTGTTTTTT.

V gene TRBV2 combines with J gene TRBJ2-1, with D perhaps TRBD2 (6 bases). The V and J ends lost 5 bases and 6 bases respectively, with 17 bases between them. Germline V CDR1 and CDR2: SNHLY, FYNNEI. CDR3 length: 15 residues. CDR3 bases: TGTGCCAGCAGTCGGGACTCAATGAAAGCCAATGAGCAGTTCTTC. Its protein is CASSRDSMKANEQFF.

The chain is built from TRBV5-5 and TRBJ1-4; no reliable D call. From germline, CDR1 is SGHKS and CDR2 YYEKEE (reference sequence). Trimming took 1 base from V and 5 from J, leaving 12 bases between them. The CDR3 is 15 amino acids. In DNA form, the CDR3 reads TGTGCCAGCAGCTTGTCAACAGTTACAAATGAAAAACTGTTTTTT. This encodes CASSLSTVTNEKLFF.

The chain combines TRBV11-3 with TRBJ1-2, with 7 bases matching TRBD1. CDR3 length: 18 amino acids. The V gene end was trimmed by 2 bases and the J gene end by 5 bases; junction bases not matched to a gene: 17. Germline CDR1 reads SGHNT; CDR2 reads YENEEA. The DNA of the CDR3 is TGTGCCAGCAGCTTAAAATGGGACAGACGGTTTGGTGGATATGGCTACACCTTC. Protein product: CASSLKWDRRFGGYGYTF.

V gene TRBV19 combines with J gene TRBJ1-1; the match to TRBD1 covers 11 bases. The V segment lost 3 bases and the J segment 1 base; nucleotides outside the gene matches: 4. Germline CDR1 reads LNHDA; CDR2 reads SQIVND (reference sequence). This CDR3 comprises 16 residues. DNA for the CDR3: TGTGCCAGTAGTATGGGGACAGGGGGACCGAACACTGAAGCTTTCTTT. Translated, it gives CASSMGTGGPNTEAFF.

V usage is TRBV6-1 and J usage is TRBJ1-6, with 7 bases identical to TRBD1. J was trimmed by 7 bases and V by 1 base; bases with no gene match: 7. Per germline, CDR1 MNHNS and CDR2 SASEGT. The CDR3 has 16 residues. CDR3 sequence: CASSEVTGKVNSPLHF. The CDR3 bases are TGTGCCAGCAGTGAAGTGACAGGGAAGGTAAATTCACCCCTCCACTTT.

This chain joins TRBV2 and TRBJ1-1; 7 positions agree with TRBD1. This CDR3 has 15 amino acids. Germline CDR1 is SNHLY and CDR2 is FYNNEI. Trimming took 5 bases from V and 2 from J; bases not matched to a gene: 8. The CDR3 DNA is TGTGCCAGCAGTAAAATGGGACAGTTTAACACTGAAGCTTTCTTT. The encoded protein is CASSKMGQFNTEAFF. Looking up the rest from reference TRBV2 and TRBJ1-1 gives the full variable domain: EPEVTQTPSHQVTQMGQEVILRCVPISNHLYFYWYRQILGQKVEFLVSFYNNEISEKSEIFDDQFSVERPDGSNFTLKIRSTKLEDSAMYFCASSKMGQFNTEAFFGQGTRLTVV.

The chain couples TRBV4-1 to TRBJ2-7; 9 nucleotides agree with TRBD1. The junction had 12 bases not matched to a gene; V was cut back by 4 bases and J by 2 bases. The germline gives CDR1 MGHRA, CDR2 YSYEKL. CDR3 size: 17 residues. As DNA, the CDR3 is TGCGCCAGCAGCCCTCACAAGGGACAGGGAGTTCCCTACGAGCAGTACTTC. Translating it yields CASSPHKGQGVPYEQYF.

V is TRBV6-5 and J is TRBJ2-7; possible D gene TRBD2, 5 bases. The CDR3 runs 16 residues. The V end was cut by 4 bases, the J end by 5 bases, with 21 bases between. Germline loops: CDR1 MNHEY, CDR2 SVGAGI. CDR3 sequence reads: CASSSPLSGKKDEQYF. The CDR3 DNA reads as TGTGCCAGCAGTTCCCCCCTTTCGGGGAAGAAGGACGAGCAGTACTTC.

This clone is a singleton in its sample. V is TRBV19 and J is TRBJ2-1, with a weak D call TRBD2 (6 bases). V was clipped by 5 bases and J by 1 base, with 15 bases between them. This CDR3 has 16 residues. Germline loops: CDR1 LNHDA, CDR2 SQIVND (reference sequence). CDR3 in amino acids: CASSPSGLKSYNEQFF. CDR3 in DNA: TGTGCCAGTAGTCCGTCGGGACTTAAATCCTACAATGAGCAGTTCTTC.

The count of this clone is one. V gene TRBV5-1 combines with J gene TRBJ1-2; 9 bases align to TRBD1. Germline CDR1 SGHRS, CDR2 YFSETQ. The CDR3 has 13 residues. J gave up 6 bases and V 4 bases, and 4 bases lay outside the gene matches. CDR3 protein: CASSSGTGNGYTF. Written as DNA, the CDR3 is TGCGCCAGCAGCAGTGGGACAGGGAATGGCTACACCTTC.

The chain recombines TRBV7-2 with TRBJ1-2; the D is unclear. CDR1 and CDR2 from the germline V gene are SGHTA and FQGNSA. There are 14 residues in the CDR3. V was shortened by 3 bases and J by 0 bases, with 8 bases between the two germline ends. The CDR3 DNA follows: TGTGCCAGCAGCTTCGGTCCGACTAACTATGGCTACACCTTC. Protein: CASSFGPTNYGYTF.